The 5 T cell receptor beta chains below were found in one sample sequenced in a study of T-cell reconstitution after alpha-beta-depleted transplantation in children. During its preparation, the TCRbeta library received unique molecular identifiers. TCRdb re-analysed the PCR reads in MiXCR, keeping a single row per CDR3 protein. The sample holds 400,000 to 550,000 distinct CDR3 sequences, 10% seen once. Sequencing was performed on PBMCs, taken before TCRalphabeta/CD19-depleted stem cell transplant. The receptors shown here come from a child between 2 and 9 years old with inherited bone marrow failure, due to receive a stem cell transplant.

This clonotype has ten or more counts. This chain uses TRBV28 with TRBJ2-5; D call uncertain. Trimming removed 3 bases from V and 2 bases from J, with 13 bases in between. Germline CDR1 reads MDHEN; CDR2 reads SYDVKM. The CDR3 spans 15 residues. As DNA, the CDR3 is TGTGCCAGCAGTTTCGGCCCGGGCAGTCAAGAGACCCAGTACTTC. Translation: CASSFGPGSQETQYF. The entire variable domain, with the rest obtained from reference TRBV28 and TRBJ2-5, is as follows: DVKVTQSSRYLVKRTGEKVFLECVQDMDHENMFWYRQDPGLGLRLIYFSYDVKMKEKGDIPEGYSVSREKKERFSLILESASTNQTSMYLCASSFGPGSQETQYFGPGTRLLVL.

This clonotype was counted only a few times. The CDR3 region is CASSSQGHSPLHF. The CDR3 nucleotides read TGTGCCAGCAGTTCGCAGGGGCATTCACCCCTCCACTTT. The chain employs TRBV12-3 or TRBV12-4 and TRBJ1-6; possible D gene TRBD1, 6 bases. Trimming took 4 bases from V and 8 from J, leaving 9 bases between them. This CDR3 is 13 amino acids long.

This clonotype was found many times. The chain combines TRBV27 with TRBJ2-7; TRBD2 matches at 11 bases. The CDR3 has 17 residues. The germline V gene encodes CDR1 MNHEY and CDR2 SMNVEV (reference sequence). J gave up 2 bases and V 6 bases, and 12 bases lay outside the gene matches. The CDR3 spells CASSLLAGGTLPYEQYF. In DNA, the CDR3 is TGTGCCAGCAGCCTTCTAGCGGGAGGAACCCTCCCCTACGAGCAGTACTTC.

The J gene is TRBJ2-7, the V gene TRBV20-1; no firm D call. This CDR3 contains 11 residues. V was cut by 5 bases and J by 7 bases, with 12 bases left in between. Per the germline V gene, CDR1 is DFQATT and CDR2 is SNEGSKA (reference sequence). CDR3 region: CSAPMGSEQYF. CDR3 in DNA: TGCAGTGCTCCCATGGGGTCTGAGCAGTACTTC.

The table lists this clonotype with many counts. The chain employs TRBV4-2 and TRBJ2-3; D may be TRBD2 (5 bases). There are 15 residues in the CDR3. Germline loops: CDR1 LGHNA, CDR2 YNFKEQ. V was cut by 0 bases and J by 4 bases, with 11 bases left in between. In nucleotides, the CDR3 is TGTGCCAGCAGCCAAGAAGTTAGCGAGCCAGATACGCAGTATTTT. Translated, it gives CASSQEVSEPDTQYF.